Listed here is a single T cell receptor beta chain. Its antigen remains unidentified. These data originate in a study of T cell responses to AZD1222 COVID-19 vaccine. Germline CDR1 reads DFQATT; CDR2 reads SNEGSKA (reference sequence). The V end lost 2 bases, the J end lost 7 bases, and 8 bases lay between the germline ends. This CDR3 is 11 amino acids long. Study-level points and caveats: Variant regions that are unmutated are reportedly the target of nearly half of spike-specific TCRs. An increase in Spike-specific TCR breadth and depth was observed after two AZD1222 doses. Scientists sampled the repertoires only once the peak T cell response had passed.

Clones were read by immunoSEQ multiplex PCR, and TCRdb kept only the in-frame ones, dropping some. The table lists 90,000 to 150,000 clones, roughly 84% of them singletons, with 1.2% in the top ten. The gene calls are TRBV20-1 and TRBJ1-2; D is undetermined. The sequencing here drew on peripheral blood, taken on day 0 of AZD1222 vaccination. The receptor comes from an adult in good health. The CDR3 DNA reads TGCAGTGCTAGAAGGGAAGGTGGCTACACCTTC. It specifies CSARREGGYTF.